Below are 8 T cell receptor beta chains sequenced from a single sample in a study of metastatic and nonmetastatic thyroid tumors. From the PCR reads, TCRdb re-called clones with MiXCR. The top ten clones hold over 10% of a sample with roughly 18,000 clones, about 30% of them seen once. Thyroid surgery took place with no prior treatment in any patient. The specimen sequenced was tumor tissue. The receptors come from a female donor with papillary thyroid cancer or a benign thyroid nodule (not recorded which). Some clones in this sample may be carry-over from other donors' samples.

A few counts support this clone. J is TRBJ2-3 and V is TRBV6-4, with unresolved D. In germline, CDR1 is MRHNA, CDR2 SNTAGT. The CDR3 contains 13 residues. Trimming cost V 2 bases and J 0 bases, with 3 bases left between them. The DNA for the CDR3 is TGTGCCAGCAGTGACGGCAGCACAGATACGCAGTATTTT. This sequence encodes CASSDGSTDTQYF.

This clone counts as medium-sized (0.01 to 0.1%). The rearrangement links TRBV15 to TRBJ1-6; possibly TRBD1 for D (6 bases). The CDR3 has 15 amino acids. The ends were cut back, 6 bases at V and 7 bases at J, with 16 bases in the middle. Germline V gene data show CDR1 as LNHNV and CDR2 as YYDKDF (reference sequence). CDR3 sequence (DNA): TGTGCCACCAGACCTACAGGGATCGGAAATTCACCCCTCCACTTT. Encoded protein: CATRPTGIGNSPLHF.

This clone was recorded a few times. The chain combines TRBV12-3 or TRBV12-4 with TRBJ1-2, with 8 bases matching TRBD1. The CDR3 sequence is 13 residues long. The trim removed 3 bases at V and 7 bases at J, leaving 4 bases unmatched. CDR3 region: CASSLGQAGGYTF. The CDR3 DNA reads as TGTGCCAGCAGTTTGGGACAGGCAGGTGGCTACACCTTC.

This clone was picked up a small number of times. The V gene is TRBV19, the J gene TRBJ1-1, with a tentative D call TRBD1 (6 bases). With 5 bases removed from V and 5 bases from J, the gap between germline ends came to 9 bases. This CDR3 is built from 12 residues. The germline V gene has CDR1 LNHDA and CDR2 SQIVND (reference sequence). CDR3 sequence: CASSWGRTEAFF. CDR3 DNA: TGTGCCAGTAGTTGGGGGCGGACTGAAGCTTTCTTT.

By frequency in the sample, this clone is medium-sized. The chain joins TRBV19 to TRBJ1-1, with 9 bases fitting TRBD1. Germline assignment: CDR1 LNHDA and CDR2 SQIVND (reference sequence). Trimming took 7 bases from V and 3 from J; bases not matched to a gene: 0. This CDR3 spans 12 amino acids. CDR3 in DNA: TGTGCCAGTAACAGGGGGCACACTGAAGCTTTCTTT. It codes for CASNRGHTEAFF.

The CDR3 spells CASRDGQGALSGELFF. DNA of the CDR3: TGTGCCAGCAGAGACGGACAGGGGGCGCTGAGCGGGGAGCTGTTTTTT. The chain has TRBV6-1 and TRBJ2-2, with 11 bases aligning to TRBD1. The CDR3 totals 16 residues. V trimming: 6 bases; J trimming: 7 bases; junction bases outside the gene matches: 10. Germline assignment: CDR1 MNHNS and CDR2 SASEGT.

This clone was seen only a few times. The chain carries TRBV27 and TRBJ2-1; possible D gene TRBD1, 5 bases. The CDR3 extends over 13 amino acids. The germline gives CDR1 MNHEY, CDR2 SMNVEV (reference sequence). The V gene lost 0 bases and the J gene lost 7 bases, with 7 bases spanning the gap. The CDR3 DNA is TGTGCCAGCAGTTTATCGGACACTAATGAGCAGTTCTTC. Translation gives CASSLSDTNEQFF.

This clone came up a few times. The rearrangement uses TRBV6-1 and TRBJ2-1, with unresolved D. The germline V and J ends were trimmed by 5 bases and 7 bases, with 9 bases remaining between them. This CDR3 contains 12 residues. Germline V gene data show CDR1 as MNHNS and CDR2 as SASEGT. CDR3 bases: TGTGCCAGCAGTTCCGGTCTGAATGAGCAGTTCTTC. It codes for CASSSGLNEQFF.